The 19 T cell receptor beta chains below all came from one sample that was sequenced in a study of cytomegalovirus exposure and HLA in healthy donors. The PCR employed 60 Vbeta primers together with 13 Jbeta primers. Some clones are missing from TCRdb's copy, which holds only in-frame ones; the method was immunoSEQ multiplex PCR. The sample consists of approximately 38,000 clones, approximately 80% of them appearing once. Input material: PBMCs. These receptors were obtained from a young woman in good health and CMV-seronegative.

This chain connects TRBV7-9 to TRBJ2-1, with 14 positions matching TRBD2. Per the germline V gene, CDR1 is SEHNR and CDR2 is FQNEAQ (reference sequence). This CDR3 comprises 19 residues. V lost 6 bases and J lost 5; bases outside the gene matches: 15. This chain's CDR3 is CASSIGTSGRIGPDNEQFF. DNA for the CDR3: TGTGCCAGCAGTATTGGGACTAGCGGGAGAATTGGTCCTGACAATGAGCAGTTCTTC.

The chain joins TRBV7-9 to TRBJ1-2, with D hard to call. Per the germline V gene, CDR1 is SEHNR and CDR2 is FQNEAQ (reference sequence). The CDR3 runs to 12 residues. V shed 8 bases and J shed 1 base, with 8 bases lying between them. DNA of the CDR3: TGTGCCAGCTTCAGTTTTAACTATGGCTACACCTTC. Protein: CASFSFNYGYTF.

The chain carries TRBV11-3 and TRBJ2-7, with TRBD2 identical over 9 bases. The V gene end was trimmed by 4 bases and the J gene end by 1 base; junction bases not matched to a gene: 5. Per germline, CDR1 SGHNT and CDR2 YENEEA. This CDR3 comprises 15 residues. CDR3 amino acids: CASSYSSGTSYEQYF. The CDR3 DNA reads as TGTGCCAGCAGCTACTCTAGCGGGACATCCTACGAGCAGTACTTC. The full variable domain, in which reference TRBV11-3 and TRBJ2-7 provide the parts outside the CDR3, is EAGVVQSPRYKIIEKKQPVAFWCNPISGHNTLYWYLQNLGQGPELLIRYENEEAVDDSQLPKDRFSAERLKGVDSTLKIQPAELGDSAVYLCASSYSSGTSYEQYFGPGTRLTVT.

This clone was detected once. The J gene is TRBJ1-4, the V gene TRBV14; D is unresolved. Germline V gene data show CDR1 as SGHDN and CDR2 as FVKESK. Trimming shortened V by 0 bases and J by 0 bases, and 8 bases separated the two germline ends. The CDR3 has 16 amino acids. CDR3 nucleotide sequence: TGTGCCAGCAGCCAAGATATGGAGACAACTAATGAAAAACTGTTTTTT. Translating it yields CASSQDMETTNEKLFF.

The chain joins TRBV27 to TRBJ2-2; a weak D match, TRBD2 (5 bases). There are 14 residues in the CDR3. CDR1 and CDR2 from the germline V gene are MNHEY and SMNVEV (reference sequence). Trimming removed 3 bases from V and 6 bases from J, with 11 bases in between. CDR3: CASSLYRDAGELFF. The CDR3 DNA follows: TGTGCCAGCAGTTTGTACCGGGATGCCGGGGAGCTGTTTTTT.

The V gene is TRBV6-5, the J gene TRBJ2-7, with D perhaps TRBD1 (6 bases). This CDR3 is 14 amino acids long. The V end lost 2 bases, the J end lost 3 bases, and 11 bases lay between the germline ends. Germline V gene sequence: CDR1 MNHEY, CDR2 SVGAGI. The CDR3 DNA is TGTGCCAGCAGTTACGGGATAGGGGGCTACGAGCAGTACTTC. This translates into CASSYGIGGYEQYF.

The rearrangement joins TRBV6-6 to TRBJ2-7; TRBD2 agrees at 7 bases. Germline CDR1 and CDR2: MNHNY and SVGAGI (reference sequence). Unmatched junction bases numbered 3, after V lost 0 bases and J lost 4 bases. The CDR3 spans 14 residues. Here the CDR3 DNA reads TGTGCCAGCAGTTACTCGACTAGCAGTTACGAGCAGTACTTC. Translation gives CASSYSTSSYEQYF.

The genes are TRBV30 and TRBJ1-4; D perhaps matches TRBD1 (6 bases). CDR3 length: 13 amino acids. V was trimmed by 5 bases and J by 5 bases, leaving 12 bases between them. Germline V gene data show CDR1 as GTSNPN and CDR2 as SVGIG (reference sequence). The CDR3 DNA is TGTGCCTGGGGGGGCGTAGAGAATGAAAAACTGTTTTTT. Residues: CAWGGVENEKLFF.

The gene calls are TRBV4-3 and TRBJ1-5, with D possibly matching TRBD1 (6 bases). Trimming removed 4 bases at V and 7 bases at J, with 11 bases between. Germline CDR1 is LGHNA and CDR2 is YSLEER. The CDR3 loop spans 13 amino acids. In DNA, the CDR3 is TGCGCCAGCAGCCCTGAGGGACAACAGCCCCAGCATTTT. As protein: CASSPEGQQPQHF.

The CDR3 protein is CASRGDRGNEKLFF. The CDR3 DNA follows: TGTGCCAGCAGGGGGGACAGGGGGAACGAAAAACTGTTTTTT. This rearrangement joins TRBV25-1 to TRBJ1-4, with 11 nucleotides matching TRBD1. Looked up from germline, CDR1 is MGHDK and CDR2 is SYGVNS. The J segment lost 8 bases and the V segment lost 6 bases, leaving 5 bases of the junction unmatched. The CDR3 consists of 14 residues.

As regards this clone: At one end the junction does not follow the germline gene, possibly because of a read error. The chain uses TRBV7-9 and TRBJ1-1, with 8 nucleotides matching TRBD1. The CDR3 loop spans 17 amino acids. The germline CDR1 and CDR2 sequences are SEHNR and FQNEAQ (reference sequence). The CDR3 nucleotides read TGTTCCAGCAGCGAAAAACGCACAGGGGGACTGAACACTGAAGCTTTCTTT. Protein: CSSSEKRTGGLNTEAFF.

V and J are TRBV7-2 and TRBJ2-7; D is possibly TRBD1 (5 bases). The CDR3 extends over 13 amino acids. Per the germline V gene, CDR1 is SGHTA and CDR2 is FQGNSA. V was shortened by 3 bases and J by 4 bases, with 10 bases between the two germline ends. CDR3 nucleotide sequence: TGTGCCAGCAGCTTCCCAGGGTCGTACGAGCAGTACTTC. Residues: CASSFPGSYEQYF.

The V and J genes are TRBV6-5 and TRBJ2-7; 7 bases align to TRBD1. From germline, CDR1 is MNHEY and CDR2 SVGAGI. The trim removed 0 bases at V and 4 bases at J, leaving 3 bases unmatched. CDR3 length equals 14 residues. CDR3 protein: CASSYSGQRYEQYF. Written as DNA, the CDR3 is TGTGCCAGCAGTTACTCGGGACAGAGGTACGAGCAGTACTTC.

The CDR3 region is CASSLTSEETQYF. The CDR3 region has the DNA TGTGCCAGCAGCTTAACAAGCGAGGAGACCCAGTACTTC. The chain carries TRBV7-3 and TRBJ2-5; D ambiguous. The CDR3 spans 13 residues. In germline, CDR1 is SGHTA, CDR2 FQGTGA. The V end was cut by 0 bases, the J end by 5 bases, with 7 bases between. Based on the CDR3 plus reference TRBV7-3 and TRBJ2-5, the full variable domain is GAGVSQTPSNKVTEKGKYVELRCDPISGHTALYWYRQSLGQGPEFLIYFQGTGAADDSGLPNDRFFAVRPEGSVSTLKIQRTERGDSAVYLCASSLTSEETQYFGPGTRLLVL.

The CDR3 spells CASSLPGGHEQYF. The CDR3 bases are TGTGCCAGCAGCTTACCGGGGGGGCATGAGCAGTACTTC. This chain joins TRBV13 and TRBJ2-7, with 8 bases aligning to TRBD2. After removal of 2 bases from V and 7 bases from J, the junction contained 4 bases not matched to a gene. The CDR3 length is 13 residues. CDR1 is PRHDT, CDR2 FYEKMQ, per germline (reference sequence).

V and J are TRBV18 and TRBJ2-7, with 9 bases aligning to TRBD1. The CDR3 runs 15 residues. From germline, CDR1 is KGHSH and CDR2 LQKENI. V gave up 0 bases and J gave up 3 bases; unmatched junction bases: 3. The chain's CDR3 is CASSPPGTGFYEQYF. Here the CDR3 DNA reads TGTGCCAGCTCACCACCCGGGACAGGGTTCTACGAGCAGTACTTC.

This chain links TRBV6-6 with TRBJ2-7, with D possibly TRBD1 on 6 matching bases. Germline V lookup: CDR1 MNHNY, CDR2 SVGAGI (reference sequence). V was clipped by 1 base and J by 4 bases, with 14 bases between them. CDR3 length: 15 residues. The CDR3 here is CASSYWQGMVYEQYF. For the CDR3, the DNA is TGTGCCAGCAGTTACTGGCAGGGGATGGTGTACGAGCAGTACTTC.

The chain recombines TRBV9 with TRBJ2-1; 8 bases map to TRBD2. There are 16 residues in the CDR3. V lost 0 bases to trimming and J lost 4 bases; unmatched junction nucleotides: 6. CDR1 SGDLS and CDR2 YYNGEE come from the germline V gene. CDR3 residues: CASSVAPSGLYNEQFF. CDR3 coding DNA: TGTGCCAGCAGCGTAGCCCCTAGCGGGCTATACAATGAGCAGTTCTTC.

V usage is TRBV7-2 and J usage is TRBJ1-2; 7 bases agree with TRBD1. This CDR3 has 13 amino acids. The V gene's germline CDR1 is SGHTA and CDR2 FQGNSA. V was clipped by 11 bases and J by 4 bases; unmatched bases: 10. CDR3 DNA: TGTGCCGTCAGGAGGGGGCTGGTCTATGGCTACACCTTC. Its protein is CAVRRGLVYGYTF.